The 14 T cell receptor beta chains presented below share a single source sample, sequenced in a study of CD8 T cells in Susac syndrome. cDNA came from about 0.5 to 1 ug RNA primed by random hexamers. A single record per CDR3 protein comes from TCRdb applying MiXCR to the immunoSEQ multiplex PCR reads. The sample lists some 76,000 distinct CDR3 sequences; 91% were seen once. The material sequenced was CD8+ T cells from PBMCs. These receptors were obtained from a human donor with multiple sclerosis.

The V call is TRBV28, the J call TRBJ2-5; D is possibly TRBD1 (7 bases). Germline assignment: CDR1 MDHEN and CDR2 SYDVKM. The CDR3 consists of 12 residues. V dropped 8 bases and J dropped 2 bases, with 9 bases sitting between them. The CDR3 sequence: CASQGGQETQYF. The CDR3 DNA sequence: TGTGCCAGCCAGGGGGGTCAAGAGACCCAGTACTTC.

V is TRBV27 and J is TRBJ1-5, with D hard to call. Germline V gene sequence: CDR1 MNHEY, CDR2 SMNVEV (reference sequence). There are 14 residues in the CDR3. Trimming left V 6 bases short and J 7 bases short, with 16 bases between. The CDR3 reads CASSPTVTDQPQHF. As DNA, the CDR3 is TGTGCCAGCAGCCCCACTGTTACAGACCAGCCCCAGCATTTT.

This chain links TRBV10-2 with TRBJ1-1, with a possible D match to TRBD1 (6 bases). The germline gives CDR1 WSHSY, CDR2 SAAADI. The V gene lost 11 bases and the J gene lost 1 base, with 11 bases spanning the gap. The CDR3 spans 12 residues. CDR3 sequence reads: CAGGGRNTEAFF. CDR3 nucleotides: TGCGCCGGAGGGGGGAGGAACACTGAAGCTTTCTTT.

The chain uses TRBV20-1 and TRBJ1-2, with no clear D. CDR3 length equals 12 residues. V was pared by 1 base and J by 6 bases, with 9 bases between. From germline, CDR1 is DFQATT and CDR2 SNEGSKA (reference sequence). The CDR3 region is CSARVKDHGYTF. Written as DNA, the CDR3 is TGCAGTGCTAGAGTAAAGGACCATGGCTACACCTTC.

Here the CDR3 reads CSASRPYSNQPQHF. CDR3 bases: TGCAGTGCTAGTAGACCTTATAGCAATCAGCCCCAGCATTTT. The V and J genes are TRBV20-1 and TRBJ1-5; D not resolved. With 3 bases removed from V and 0 bases from J, the gap between germline ends came to 9 bases. Germline assignment: CDR1 DFQATT and CDR2 SNEGSKA (reference sequence). The CDR3 totals 14 residues.

DNA for the CDR3: TGTGCCAGCAGCAAAGGTGCGAACACCGGGGAGCTGTTTTTT. Its translation: CASSKGANTGELFF. The rearrangement joins TRBV9 to TRBJ2-2, with D unresolved. This CDR3 region has 14 residues. The ends were cut back, 4 bases at V and 0 bases at J, with 7 bases in the middle. Looked up from germline, CDR1 is SGDLS and CDR2 is YYNGEE.

This clonotype was counted only a few times. This sequence joins TRBV19 and TRBJ2-1; D could derive from TRBD1 or TRBD2 (5 bases each). Germline loops: CDR1 LNHDA, CDR2 SQIVND (reference sequence). The germline V and J ends were trimmed by 5 bases and 1 base, with 9 bases remaining between them. The CDR3 runs 14 residues. CDR3 protein: CASSFGGSYNEQFF. CDR3 nucleotides: TGTGCCAGTAGTTTTGGGGGTTCCTACAATGAGCAGTTCTTC. The full variable domain, rest sourced from reference TRBV19 and TRBJ2-1, is DGGITQSPKYLFRKEGQNVTLSCEQNLNHDAMYWYRQDPGQGLRLIYYSQIVNDFQKGDIAEGYSVSREKKESFPLTVTSAQKNPTAFYLCASSFGGSYNEQFFGPGTRLTVL.

This clonotype was counted only a few times. The chain's CDR3 is CASSQYLVNEQFF. The CDR3 DNA is TGTGCCAGCAGCCAATACCTCGTGAATGAGCAGTTCTTC. V gene TRBV14 combines with J gene TRBJ2-1, with no clear D. Germline CDR1 and CDR2: SGHDN and FVKESK. The CDR3 contains 13 residues. V was shortened by 2 bases and J by 7 bases, with 9 bases between the two germline ends.

This clonotype has a handful of counts. The chain couples TRBV3-1 to TRBJ2-7; 11 bases agree with TRBD2. The V and J ends lost 4 bases and 4 bases, in that order; junction bases with no gene match: 3. Looked up from germline, CDR1 is LGHDT and CDR2 is YNNKEL (reference sequence). The length of the CDR3 is 14 residues. The CDR3 DNA reads TGTGCCAGCAGCCCCGGGACTAGCGGATACGAGCAGTACTTC. Protein sequence: CASSPGTSGYEQYF.

This chain links TRBV10-2 with TRBJ2-7; tentatively, D is TRBD1 (5 bases). V dropped 6 bases and J dropped 5 bases, with 14 bases sitting between them. Germline V lookup: CDR1 WSHSY, CDR2 SAAADI. CDR3 size: 13 residues. The CDR3 DNA reads as TGCGCCAGCAGACTGTCCAGGGTTAACGAGCAGTACTTC. This translates into CASRLSRVNEQYF.

The chain is built from TRBV28 and TRBJ2-6; a weak D match, TRBD1 (5 bases). This CDR3 comprises 16 residues. Germline-derived CDR1 and CDR2 are MDHEN and SYDVKM. V was clipped by 4 bases and J by 2 bases, with 12 bases between them. CDR3 in DNA: TGTGCCAGCAGTTCGACAGTGTGGGCTGGGGCCAACGTCCTGACTTTC. Its protein product is CASSSTVWAGANVLTF.

This clonotype has a single count. The chain has TRBV5-1 and TRBJ2-1; D is ambiguous. V lost 4 bases and J 10 bases, leaving 12 bases between the germline ends. This CDR3 contains 12 residues. Germline CDR1 and CDR2: SGHRS and YFSETQ. The CDR3 DNA is TGCGCCAGCAGCCCTCTAGGAGTGGAGCAGTTCTTC. Encoded protein: CASSPLGVEQFF.

The chain carries TRBV19 and TRBJ1-5; no definite D call. The CDR3 is 15 amino acids. V lost 3 bases to trimming and J lost 6 bases, with 15 bases between them. Germline loops: CDR1 LNHDA, CDR2 SQIVND (reference sequence). CDR3 sequence (DNA): TGTGCCAGTAGTATGCTTGGCAGCGTCGGTCAGCCCCAGCATTTT. Translation: CASSMLGSVGQPQHF.

V and J are TRBV2 and TRBJ2-1; 9 bases map to TRBD2. The germline V gene has CDR1 SNHLY and CDR2 FYNNEI. The CDR3 consists of 19 residues. After removal of 4 bases from V and 8 bases from J, the junction contained 21 bases not matched to a gene. CDR3 amino acids: CASSGLASGTVQRYDEQFF. The DNA for the CDR3 is TGTGCCAGCAGTGGTTTGGCTAGCGGGACTGTACAGAGGTATGATGAGCAGTTCTTC.